One and the same sample provided the 15 T cell receptor beta chains below, sequenced in a study of T cells after yellow fever vaccination. TCRdb reanalysed the 5' RACE reads using MiXCR and keeps one entry per CDR3 protein. The sample contains about 320,000 distinct CDR3 sequences, 6.8% of which appear only once. The sample was PBMCs, taken 45 days after the first yellow fever vaccination. These receptor sequences come from a young man who received the YFV17D yellow fever vaccine.

This clonotype was detected a few times. This chain joins TRBV5-5 and TRBJ1-2; D gene ambiguous. The V and J ends lost 0 bases and 1 base respectively, with 7 bases between them. CDR1 and CDR2 (germline): SGHKS, YYEKEE (reference sequence). CDR3 length: 14 amino acids. CDR3: CASSLGSNNYGYTF. The CDR3 region has the DNA TGTGCCAGCAGCTTGGGCTCGAATAACTATGGCTACACCTTC.

The chain recombines TRBV6-2 or TRBV6-3 with TRBJ2-1; a weak D match, TRBD1 (5 bases). The CDR3 spans 15 residues. Trimming shortened V by 0 bases and J by 5 bases, and 11 bases separated the two germline ends. Germline V lookup: CDR1 MNHEY, CDR2 SVGEGT. CDR3 bases: TGTGCCAGCAGTTACTCTCACGGACAAAACAATGAGCAGTTCTTC. Protein: CASSYSHGQNNEQFF.

This clonotype showed up just a few times. CDR3 coding DNA: TGTGCCAGCAGTGTACAAGGCTCCTCCACAGATACGCAGTATTTT. Amino acid sequence: CASSVQGSSTDTQYF. The V call is TRBV2, the J call TRBJ2-3, with no clear D. From germline, CDR1 is SNHLY and CDR2 FYNNEI. There are 15 residues in the CDR3. Trimming pared 4 bases from V and 2 bases from J, leaving 13 bases between.

This clonotype was detected only a few times. The chain joins TRBV10-3 to TRBJ2-7; D ambiguous. Germline V CDR1 and CDR2: ENHRY, SYGVKD. This CDR3 has 14 amino acids. V was shortened by 10 bases and J by 2 bases, with 18 bases between the two germline ends. The CDR3 nucleotides read TGTGCCACCCAATCCAGGTCTCAACCCTACGAGCAGTACTTC. Translating gives CATQSRSQPYEQYF.

This clonotype was seen at least ten times. The chain is built from TRBV12-3 or TRBV12-4 and TRBJ1-2; 11 bases match TRBD1. J was trimmed by 4 bases and V by 4 bases; bases with no gene match: 5. The CDR3 sequence is 15 residues long. The CDR3 region is CASSSSGTGGYGYTF. CDR3 coding DNA: TGTGCCAGCAGTTCATCCGGGACAGGGGGCTATGGCTACACCTTC.

The chain uses TRBV5-1 and TRBJ1-1; D is uncertain. The CDR3 consists of 15 residues. Germline CDR1 SGHRS, CDR2 YFSETQ. Trimming removed 3 bases from V and 3 bases from J, with 15 bases in between. The CDR3 sequence: CASSSGVGMDTEAFF. As DNA, the CDR3 is TGCGCCAGCAGCTCCGGGGTGGGTATGGACACTGAAGCTTTCTTT.

The chain links TRBV11-2 to TRBJ2-1; D call uncertain. Germline V gene lookup returns CDR1 SGHAT and CDR2 FQNNGV. The V and J ends lost 0 bases and 7 bases respectively, with 13 bases between them. The CDR3 covers 15 residues. CDR3 sequence (DNA): TGTGCCAGCAGCTTAGATTGGACGGACCAGAATGAGCAGTTCTTC. This gives the protein CASSLDWTDQNEQFF.

There are many counts of this clonotype. The V and J genes are TRBV27 and TRBJ2-7; maybe TRBD1 (7 bases). Germline assignment: CDR1 MNHEY and CDR2 SMNVEV (reference sequence). V dropped 7 bases and J dropped 1 base, with 17 bases sitting between them. CDR3 size: 15 residues. CDR3 sequence reads: CASTSTGEESYEQYF. In nucleotides, the CDR3 is TGTGCCAGCACCTCAACAGGGGAGGAATCCTACGAGCAGTACTTC.

This chain joins TRBV7-6 and TRBJ1-6; D call uncertain. V was cut by 0 bases and J by 9 bases, with 6 bases left in between. This CDR3 contains 13 residues. CDR1 is SGHVS, CDR2 FNYEAQ, per germline. The CDR3 DNA sequence: TGTGCCAGCAGCTTAGCGTCAGGTTCACCCCTCCACTTT. Amino acids: CASSLASGSPLHF.

This clonotype was picked up a small number of times. This CDR3 is CASRPSGGADTQYF. CDR3 DNA sequence: TGTGCCAGCAGACCTAGCGGGGGGGCTGATACGCAGTATTTT. V and J are TRBV6-1 and TRBJ2-3; 12 bases align to TRBD2. With V trimmed by 6 bases and J by 6 bases, 4 bases remained unmatched. The CDR3 has 14 amino acids. Looked up from germline, CDR1 is MNHNS and CDR2 is SASEGT.

The table lists this clonotype with many counts. This chain connects TRBV4-1 to TRBJ2-3, with unresolved D. The V gene lost 1 base and the J gene lost 3 bases, with 17 bases spanning the gap. This CDR3 comprises 17 residues. CDR1 is MGHRA, CDR2 YSYEKL, per germline. CDR3 sequence reads: CASSQGPFAKETDTQYF. DNA for the CDR3: TGCGCCAGCAGCCAAGGCCCTTTTGCGAAGGAAACAGATACGCAGTATTTT.

DNA of the CDR3: TGTGCCAGCAGTTACTCGACTAGTTGGGGCAGTAACACTGAAGCTTTCTTT. Protein sequence: CASSYSTSWGSNTEAFF. The V and J genes are TRBV6-5 and TRBJ1-1; a possible D gene is TRBD1 (5 bases). The V and J ends lost 0 bases and 2 bases respectively, with 16 bases between them. The CDR3 loop spans 17 amino acids. The germline V gene encodes CDR1 MNHEY and CDR2 SVGAGI.

The rearrangement links TRBV2 to TRBJ1-2; no clear D gene. The length of the CDR3 is 13 residues. Germline values: CDR1 SNHLY, CDR2 FYNNEI. The germline V and J ends were trimmed by 4 bases and 8 bases, with 14 bases remaining between them. The chain's CDR3 is CASSVEIWGGYTF. The CDR3 nucleotides are TGTGCCAGCAGTGTCGAGATATGGGGAGGCTACACCTTC.

This chain joins TRBV7-9 and TRBJ2-3; 8 bases agree with TRBD2. Germline CDR1 is SEHNR and CDR2 is FQNEAQ (reference sequence). This CDR3 is 17 amino acids long. The V segment lost 6 bases and the J segment 4 bases; nucleotides outside the gene matches: 15. CDR3 bases: TGTGCCAGCAGGAAGAAACCCGGCGGGGGGCCGCCAGATACGCAGTATTTT. This gives the protein CASRKKPGGGPPDTQYF.

The CDR3 sequence: CASSFGRGGRGVETQYF. The CDR3 bases are TGTGCCAGCAGCTTTGGCCGGGGCGGGCGAGGAGTGGAGACCCAGTACTTC. V and J are TRBV11-1 and TRBJ2-5; D may correspond to TRBD1 or TRBD2 (5 bases each). The V end lost 3 bases, the J end lost 5 bases, and 22 bases lay between the germline ends. This CDR3 is built from 17 residues. From germline, CDR1 is SGHAT and CDR2 FQDESV (reference sequence).